Included here is one T cell receptor (beta chain) sequence, with context. The antigen is unknown. This record comes from a study of radiotherapy plus CTLA-4 blockade in lung cancer. Findings of the study overall: Early shifts in blood T cell clones, with interferon-beta, reportedly predicted response best. Following radiotherapy plus ipilimumab, tumor-derived TCR clones expanded in the blood.

The assay was immunoSEQ multiplex PCR, and TCRdb's table has in-frame clones only and misses some. The sample comprises 75,000 to 100,000 clones, around 83% of which are singletons, and around 3% rests with the top ten. Each patient with chemo-refractory metastatic non-small-cell lung cancer was treated with focal radiation plus CTLA-4 blockade using ipilimumab. Deletions cut 5 bases from V and 2 bases from J, with 12 bases between. This CDR3 is built from 13 residues. Germline-derived CDR1 and CDR2 are GTSNPN and SVGIG (reference sequence). Here the sequenced sample was peripheral blood, taken from a patient treated with radiotherapy plus ipilimumab. V and J are TRBV30 and TRBJ2-5, with D tentatively TRBD2 (6 bases). This sequence was found in a human donor with non-small cell lung cancer who had a partial response to radiotherapy plus ipilimumab. In DNA, the CDR3 is TGTGCCTGGTCGAGGAGGGTACAAGAGACCCAGTACTTC. Translation gives CAWSRRVQETQYF.